This entry describes one TCR beta chain. What it binds is unknown. V shed 3 bases, J shed 4 bases, and the junction held 9 bases outside the gene matches. The CDR3 sequence is 16 residues long. Germline values: CDR1 MDHEN, CDR2 SYDVKM. The sample is drawn from a study of chemoradiotherapy in HPV16-positive cancers. General study findings and limits: In HPV16-positive patients, HPV-responsive T-cell expansion tracked better recurrence-free survival. Functional assays defining HPV-specific T cells used only two HPV16-positive patients.

Profiling relied on immunoSEQ multiplex PCR, and the TCRdb table lists in-frame clones only, not all of them. The sample records tens of thousands of clones, over 90% being singletons. This TCR came from a human donor with HPV-associated anogenital cancer. The source was blood, collected from a patient who underwent chemoradiotherapy. The V call is TRBV28, the J call TRBJ2-3, with 8 bases lining up with TRBD2. The CDR3 sequence is CASSLGAGGQADTQYF. CDR3 DNA sequence: TGTGCCAGCAGTTTGGGGGCGGGAGGCCAGGCAGATACGCAGTATTTT. Supplemented by reference TRBV28 and TRBJ2-3, the full variable domain reads DVKVTQSSRYLVKRTGEKVFLECVQDMDHENMFWYRQDPGLGLRLIYFSYDVKMKEKGDIPEGYSVSREKKERFSLILESASTNQTSMYLCASSLGAGGQADTQYFGPGTRLTVL.